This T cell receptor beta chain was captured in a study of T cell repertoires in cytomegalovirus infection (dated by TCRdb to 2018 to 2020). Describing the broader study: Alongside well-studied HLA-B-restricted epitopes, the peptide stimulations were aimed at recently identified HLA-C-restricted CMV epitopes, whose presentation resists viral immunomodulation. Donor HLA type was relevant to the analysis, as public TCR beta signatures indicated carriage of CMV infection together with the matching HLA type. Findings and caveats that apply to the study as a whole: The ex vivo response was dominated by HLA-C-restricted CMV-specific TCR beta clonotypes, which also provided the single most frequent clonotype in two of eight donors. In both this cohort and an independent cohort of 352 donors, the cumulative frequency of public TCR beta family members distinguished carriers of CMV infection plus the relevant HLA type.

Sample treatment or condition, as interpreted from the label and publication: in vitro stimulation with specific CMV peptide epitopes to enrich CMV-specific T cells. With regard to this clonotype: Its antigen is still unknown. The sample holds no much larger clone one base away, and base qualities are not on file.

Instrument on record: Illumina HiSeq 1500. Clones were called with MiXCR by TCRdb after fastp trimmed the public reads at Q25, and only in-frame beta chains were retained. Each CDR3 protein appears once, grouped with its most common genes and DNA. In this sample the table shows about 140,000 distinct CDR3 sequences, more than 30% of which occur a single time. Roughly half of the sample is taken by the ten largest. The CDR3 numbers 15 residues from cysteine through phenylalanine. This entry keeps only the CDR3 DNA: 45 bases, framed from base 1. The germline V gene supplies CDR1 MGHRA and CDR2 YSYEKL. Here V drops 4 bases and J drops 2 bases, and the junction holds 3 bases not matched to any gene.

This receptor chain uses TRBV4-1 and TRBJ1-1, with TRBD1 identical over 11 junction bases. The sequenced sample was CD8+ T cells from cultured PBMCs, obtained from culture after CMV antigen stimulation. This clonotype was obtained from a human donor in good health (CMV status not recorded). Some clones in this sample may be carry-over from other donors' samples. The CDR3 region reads CASSLRTGGNTEAFF. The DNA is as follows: TGCGCCAGCAGCCTCAGGACAGGGGGCAACACTGAAGCTTTCTTT.